What follows describes a single TCR beta chain. This sample was taken from a study of blood T cell repertoires in COVID-19. The overall study: COVID-19 samples, acute and convalescent, were from the United States, Italy and Spain. T cells, B-cell-depleted T cells, or PBMCs supplied cDNA or gDNA.

Original data processing: Amplifying reference gene primers gave estimates of nucleated cell counts. The protocol was immunoSEQ multiplex PCR, while the TCRdb copy is restricted to in-frame clones and leaves out a portion. That table is the source of V, J and clone size, and D and trimming were worked out from the DNA. The sample yields fewer than 80,000 clones, roughly 87% seen once. Sequences were obtained from peripheral blood. The TCR sequence derives from a man between 25 and 39 years old with acute or convalescent COVID-19.

CDR3 in DNA: TGTGCCAGCAGGGGGCTAGGTTCTGGAAACACCATATATTTT. Its protein product is CASRGLGSGNTIYF. The chain links TRBV27 to TRBJ1-3; TRBD1 might be the D (5 bases). The CDR3 totals 14 residues. The V gene lost 6 bases and the J gene lost 1 base, with 10 bases spanning the gap. Germline values: CDR1 MNHEY, CDR2 SMNVEV (reference sequence).